A single sample gave rise to the 27 T cell receptor beta chains below, sequenced in a study. TCRdb reanalysed the RT-PCR reads using MiXCR and keeps one entry per CDR3 protein. The sample records more than 550,000 distinct CDR3 sequences, approximately 15% being singletons. The specimen was memory CD4+ T cells from blood. The receptors come from a female donor in good health, serving as a healthy control.

The chain combines TRBV2 with TRBJ2-4; possibly TRBD2 for D (6 bases). There are 14 residues in the CDR3. V was cut by 7 bases and J by 0 bases, with 10 bases left in between. Germline V gene sequence: CDR1 SNHLY, CDR2 FYNNEI. CDR3 amino acids: CASTGGLAKNIQYF. For the CDR3, the DNA is TGTGCCAGCACCGGAGGGCTAGCCAAAAACATTCAGTACTTC.

This clonotype occurred a few times. The chain uses TRBV24-1 and TRBJ2-3; TRBD2 matches at 8 bases. This CDR3 spans 15 amino acids. Unmatched junction bases numbered 10, after V lost 5 bases and J lost 7 bases. CDR1 is KGHDR, CDR2 SFDVKD, per germline. CDR3 DNA: TGTGCCACCAGTGCCTCCGGGACTAGTGGAAATACGCAGTATTTT. Residues: CATSASGTSGNTQYF.

A few counts support this clonotype. This chain links TRBV7-9 with TRBJ2-2; 12 bases match TRBD2. J gave up 7 bases and V 5 bases, and 8 bases lay outside the gene matches. Per germline, CDR1 SEHNR and CDR2 FQNEAQ (reference sequence). CDR3 length: 16 residues. The CDR3 is CASSPPTSGSIGELFF. Written as DNA, the CDR3 is TGTGCCAGCAGCCCACCGACTAGCGGGAGTATCGGGGAGCTGTTTTTT.

This clonotype was detected a few times. The rearrangement uses TRBV5-1 and TRBJ2-5, with a tentative D call TRBD2 (6 bases). Deletions cut 3 bases from V and 4 bases from J, with 10 bases between. In germline, CDR1 is SGHRS, CDR2 YFSETQ. CDR3 length equals 13 residues. CDR3 amino acids: CASSSMGGETQYF. The CDR3 nucleotides read TGCGCCAGCAGCTCAATGGGGGGAGAGACCCAGTACTTC.

This clonotype has just a few counts. The gene calls are TRBV3-1 and TRBJ2-3, with TRBD2 matching over 9 bases. V trimming: 8 bases; J trimming: 5 bases; junction bases outside the gene matches: 8. Germline loops: CDR1 LGHDT, CDR2 YNNKEL (reference sequence). This CDR3 has 14 residues. The CDR3 protein is CASQGAGGLDTQYF. The CDR3 DNA reads TGTGCCAGCCAGGGAGCGGGAGGCCTAGATACGCAGTATTTT.

This clonotype was seen more than once but under ten times. This sequence joins TRBV12-3 or TRBV12-4 and TRBJ2-7, with 10 bases lining up with TRBD2. The junction had 7 bases not matched to a gene; V was cut back by 2 bases and J by 0 bases. The length of the CDR3 is 17 residues. For the CDR3, the DNA is TGTGCCAGCAGTTTACCACGACTAGCGGGCTACTCCTACGAGCAGTACTTC. Its translation is CASSLPRLAGYSYEQYF.

The rearrangement joins TRBV5-5 to TRBJ2-7, with TRBD1 matching over 12 bases. Germline CDR1 SGHKS, CDR2 YYEKEE (reference sequence). V was clipped by 4 bases and J by 5 bases; unmatched bases: 10. The CDR3 is 16 residues long. The CDR3 region is CASSPPPGTGGDEQYF. For the CDR3, the DNA is TGTGCCAGCAGCCCCCCTCCCGGGACAGGGGGCGACGAGCAGTACTTC. The full variable domain, rest sourced from reference TRBV5-5 and TRBJ2-7, is DAGVTQSPTHLIKTRGQQVTLRCSPISGHKSVSWYQQVLGQGPQFIFQYYEKEERGRGNFPDRFSARQFPNYSSELNVNALLLGDSALYLCASSPPPGTGGDEQYFGPGTRLTVT.

This clonotype was picked up a small number of times. The V and J genes are TRBV7-9 and TRBJ2-5; D ambiguous. The CDR3 covers 12 residues. Trimming took 3 bases from V and 3 from J, leaving 5 bases between them. Germline CDR1 and CDR2: SEHNR and FQNEAQ (reference sequence). The CDR3 bases are TGTGCCAGCAGCTTTGGGAAAGAGACCCAGTACTTC. Its protein product is CASSFGKETQYF.

This clonotype has ten or more counts. This chain connects TRBV7-2 to TRBJ2-7; D is possibly TRBD2 (5 bases). CDR3 length: 14 amino acids. Germline V gene data show CDR1 as SGHTA and CDR2 as FQGNSA. V lost 2 bases, J lost 2 bases, and 10 bases lay in between. CDR3 protein: CASSLMAGPYEQYF. For the CDR3, the DNA is TGTGCCAGCAGCTTAATGGCGGGCCCCTACGAGCAGTACTTC.

The rearrangement links TRBV12-3 or TRBV12-4 to TRBJ2-1, with unresolved D. V was cut by 2 bases and J by 4 bases, with 9 bases left in between. This CDR3 is built from 14 residues. CDR3 residues: CASSLRVEYNEQFF. The CDR3 coding sequence is TGTGCCAGCAGTTTAAGGGTGGAGTACAATGAGCAGTTCTTC.

This clonotype was detected a few times. This sequence joins TRBV20-1 and TRBJ2-7, with D unresolved. This CDR3 has 12 amino acids. In germline, CDR1 is DFQATT, CDR2 SNEGSKA (reference sequence). V was trimmed by 5 bases and J by 4 bases, leaving 12 bases between them. The CDR3 DNA reads as TGCAGTGCTGAAACTGTAGGGTACGAGCAGTACTTC. Its translation is CSAETVGYEQYF.

The gene calls are TRBV7-9 and TRBJ2-6, with D hard to call. Germline V CDR1 and CDR2: SEHNR, FQNEAQ (reference sequence). This CDR3 has 18 residues. V gave up 1 base and J gave up 0 bases, with 13 bases separating them. CDR3 amino acids: CASSLVRGIASGANVLTF. CDR3 DNA sequence: TGTGCCAGCAGCTTAGTTCGTGGGATTGCCTCTGGGGCCAACGTCCTGACTTTC.

The chain carries TRBV2 and TRBJ1-2; D uncertain. Germline V CDR1 and CDR2: SNHLY, FYNNEI. The CDR3 contains 14 residues. The ends were cut back, 6 bases at V and 3 bases at J, with 14 bases in the middle. CDR3 loop: CASRRDTNYYGYTF. DNA of the CDR3: TGTGCCAGCAGGCGTGACACCAACTACTATGGCTACACCTTC.

The chain couples TRBV29-1 to TRBJ1-4; D is undetermined. V dropped 7 bases and J dropped 8 bases, with 11 bases sitting between them. The CDR3 runs 11 residues. From germline, CDR1 is SQVTM and CDR2 ANQGSEA. CDR3 sequence: CSGGVGEKLFF. The CDR3 coding sequence is TGCAGCGGAGGAGTAGGAGAAAAACTGTTTTTT.

This clonotype has a handful of counts. This rearrangement joins TRBV12-3 or TRBV12-4 to TRBJ2-7, with D unclear. Trimming shortened V by 2 bases and J by 5 bases, and 13 bases separated the two germline ends. The CDR3 consists of 14 residues. The CDR3 sequence: CASSLLGSVDEQYF. For the CDR3, the DNA is TGTGCCAGCAGTTTATTGGGAAGTGTAGACGAGCAGTACTTC.

This chain connects TRBV5-4 to TRBJ2-5, with 11 nucleotides matching TRBD1. Germline V gene data show CDR1 as SGHNT and CDR2 as YYREEE (reference sequence). The CDR3 runs to 16 residues. V trimming: 0 bases; J trimming: 5 bases; junction bases outside the gene matches: 6. In DNA, the CDR3 is TGTGCCAGCAGCTTGGGTGGGACAGGGGGAATCGAGACCCAGTACTTC. Translating gives CASSLGGTGGIETQYF.

The sample holds many counts of this clonotype. The chain uses TRBV5-6 and TRBJ1-5; D is perhaps TRBD1 (6 bases). This CDR3 comprises 17 residues. Germline lookup yields CDR1 SGHDT and CDR2 YYEEEE. V dropped 1 base and J dropped 5 bases, with 19 bases sitting between them. The CDR3 loop is CASSLTSGLGGDQPQHF. CDR3 DNA: TGTGCCAGCAGCTTGACCTCAGGTTTGGGGGGCGATCAGCCCCAGCATTTT.

This clonotype was detected ten times or more. V usage is TRBV7-2 and J usage is TRBJ2-7, with D unresolved. The CDR3 contains 15 residues. Germline V gene lookup returns CDR1 SGHTA and CDR2 FQGNSA. Trimming took off 3 bases at V and 2 bases at J, with 14 bases between the two ends. In DNA form, the CDR3 reads TGTGCCAGCAGCTTTGGGTCGGGCGGAACCTACGAGCAGTACTTC. Translating it yields CASSFGSGGTYEQYF.

V is TRBV6-6 and J is TRBJ2-5; tentatively, D is TRBD2 (6 bases). Germline V gives CDR1 MNHNY, CDR2 SVGAGI (reference sequence). V lost 7 bases to trimming and J lost 1 base, with 13 bases between them. This CDR3 is 14 amino acids long. CDR3 sequence: CASTPGLTQETQYF. The DNA for the CDR3 is TGTGCCAGCACCCCGGGACTCACCCAAGAGACCCAGTACTTC.

This clonotype has at least ten counts. This chain connects TRBV24-1 to TRBJ1-5, with TRBD1 as a possible D gene (6 bases). Trimming stripped 6 bases from V and 0 bases from J, with 11 bases between. The CDR3 is 15 amino acids. Per the germline V gene, CDR1 is KGHDR and CDR2 is SFDVKD. Here the CDR3 reads CATSPAGASNQPQHF. DNA of the CDR3: TGTGCCACCAGTCCCGCAGGGGCTAGCAATCAGCCCCAGCATTTT.

The table lists this clonotype with many counts. The chain employs TRBV29-1 and TRBJ2-1; a weak D match, TRBD1 (6 bases). CDR3 length equals 13 residues. Germline-derived CDR1 and CDR2 are SQVTM and ANQGSEA. The V end was cut by 7 bases, the J end by 0 bases, with 10 bases between. CDR3 DNA: TGCAGCGCCGGACAGCTCTCCTACAATGAGCAGTTCTTC. The encoded protein is CSAGQLSYNEQFF.

This clonotype was seen at least ten times. The V and J genes are TRBV4-3 and TRBJ1-2; 7 bases line up with TRBD1. The CDR3 has 15 amino acids. The V gene end was trimmed by 2 bases and the J gene end by 5 bases; junction bases not matched to a gene: 8. CDR1 and CDR2 (germline): LGHNA, YSLEER. CDR3 sequence: CASSQNTGAGYGYTF. For the CDR3, the DNA is TGCGCCAGCAGCCAAAACACAGGGGCTGGATATGGCTACACCTTC.

This chain connects TRBV2 to TRBJ2-7; D unclear. Germline CDR1 reads SNHLY; CDR2 reads FYNNEI. The CDR3 sequence is 14 residues long. V lost 8 bases, J lost 0 bases, and 14 bases lay in between. DNA of the CDR3: TGTGCCAGCCGCCGGGCGTCAAGCTCCTACGAGCAGTACTTC. It yields the protein CASRRASSSYEQYF.

This clonotype was seen a few times. The chain carries TRBV9 and TRBJ1-1; possibly TRBD1 for D (5 bases). This CDR3 has 14 residues. The V gene lost 0 bases and the J gene lost 4 bases, with 10 bases spanning the gap. Germline lookup yields CDR1 SGDLS and CDR2 YYNGEE. The CDR3 nucleotides read TGTGCCAGCAGCGTAGGGGGCCCGGGCACTGAAGCTTTCTTT. Amino acids: CASSVGGPGTEAFF.

This rearrangement joins TRBV20-1 to TRBJ1-5; 10 bases line up with TRBD1. The CDR3 is 16 residues long. With 3 bases clipped from V and 6 bases from J, the junction kept 11 bases outside the gene matches. The germline CDR1 and CDR2 sequences are DFQATT and SNEGSKA (reference sequence). CDR3 protein: CSASSVGTGVSQPQHF. CDR3 sequence (DNA): TGCAGTGCTAGTTCGGTTGGGACAGGGGTATCTCAGCCCCAGCATTTT.

The chain employs TRBV5-1 and TRBJ1-1; 8 bases fit TRBD1. Germline V lookup: CDR1 SGHRS, CDR2 YFSETQ. The CDR3 loop spans 12 amino acids. V was clipped by 3 bases and J by 12 bases; unmatched bases: 7. The CDR3 region has the DNA TGCGCCAGCAGCTCACAGGGGGTTGAGACTTTCTTT. Its translation: CASSSQGVETFF.

The chain couples TRBV2 to TRBJ1-1; TRBD1 matches 7 bases. J lost 2 bases, V lost 7 bases, and 4 bases had no gene match. The CDR3 extends over 13 amino acids. CDR1 and CDR2 (germline): SNHLY, FYNNEI. CDR3 protein: CASMRDSNTEAFF. In DNA form, the CDR3 reads TGTGCCAGCATGAGGGACAGCAACACTGAAGCTTTCTTT.